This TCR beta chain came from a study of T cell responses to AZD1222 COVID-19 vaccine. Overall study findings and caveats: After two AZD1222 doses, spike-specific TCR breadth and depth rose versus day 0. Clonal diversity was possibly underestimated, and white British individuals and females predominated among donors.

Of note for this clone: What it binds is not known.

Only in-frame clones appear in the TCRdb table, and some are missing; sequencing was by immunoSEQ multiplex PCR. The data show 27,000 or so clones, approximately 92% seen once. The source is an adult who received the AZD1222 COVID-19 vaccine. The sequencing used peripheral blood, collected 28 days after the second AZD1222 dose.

CDR3 in amino acids: CASSYGRINEKLFF. The DNA of the CDR3 is TGTGCCAGCAGCTACGGACGGATTAATGAAAAACTGTTTTTT. The chain uses TRBV7-2 and TRBJ1-4; D remains unclear. The V end was cut by 4 bases, the J end by 4 bases, with 10 bases between. CDR1 SGHTA and CDR2 FQGNSA come from the germline V gene. The CDR3 is 14 amino acids.